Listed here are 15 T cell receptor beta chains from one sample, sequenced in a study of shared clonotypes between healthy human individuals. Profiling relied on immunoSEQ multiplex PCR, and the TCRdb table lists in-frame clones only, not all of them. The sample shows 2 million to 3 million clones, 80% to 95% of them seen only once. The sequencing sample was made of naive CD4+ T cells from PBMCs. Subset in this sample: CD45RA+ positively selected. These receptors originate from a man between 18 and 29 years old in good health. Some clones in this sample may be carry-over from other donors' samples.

CDR3 amino acids: CASSGSQGGTQYF. In DNA, the CDR3 is TGTGCCAGCAGCGGGTCCCAGGGGGGGACCCAGTACTTC. The chain is built from TRBV9 and TRBJ2-5; TRBD1 might be the D (7 bases). The V gene's germline CDR1 is SGDLS and CDR2 YYNGEE. CDR3 length: 13 residues. V lost 3 bases to trimming and J lost 7 bases, with 13 bases between them.

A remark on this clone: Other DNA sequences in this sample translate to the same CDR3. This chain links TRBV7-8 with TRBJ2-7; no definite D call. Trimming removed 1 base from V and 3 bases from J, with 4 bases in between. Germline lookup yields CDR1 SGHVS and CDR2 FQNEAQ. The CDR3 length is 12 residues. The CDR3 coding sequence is TGTGCCAGCAGCTTAGGGAGCTACGAGCAGTACTTC. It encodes CASSLGSYEQYF.

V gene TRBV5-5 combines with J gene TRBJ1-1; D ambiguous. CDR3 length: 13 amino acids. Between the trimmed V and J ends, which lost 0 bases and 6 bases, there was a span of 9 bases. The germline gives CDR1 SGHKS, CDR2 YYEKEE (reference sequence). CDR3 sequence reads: CASSLVRAAEAFF. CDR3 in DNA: TGTGCCAGCAGCTTGGTTAGGGCCGCTGAAGCTTTCTTT.

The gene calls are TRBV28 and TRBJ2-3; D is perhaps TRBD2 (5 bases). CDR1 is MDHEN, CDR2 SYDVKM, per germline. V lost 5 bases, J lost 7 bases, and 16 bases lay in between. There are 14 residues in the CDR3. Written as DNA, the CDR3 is TGTGCCAGCAGTCAGGCGGGTTTAGGTTATACGCAGTATTTT. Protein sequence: CASSQAGLGYTQYF.

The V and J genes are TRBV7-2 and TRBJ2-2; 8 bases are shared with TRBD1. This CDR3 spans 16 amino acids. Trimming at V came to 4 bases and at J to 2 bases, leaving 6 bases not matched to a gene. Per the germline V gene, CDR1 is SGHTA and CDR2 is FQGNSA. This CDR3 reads CASSSRTGSNTGELFF. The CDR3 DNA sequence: TGTGCCAGCAGCTCCAGGACAGGGAGTAACACCGGGGAGCTGTTTTTT.

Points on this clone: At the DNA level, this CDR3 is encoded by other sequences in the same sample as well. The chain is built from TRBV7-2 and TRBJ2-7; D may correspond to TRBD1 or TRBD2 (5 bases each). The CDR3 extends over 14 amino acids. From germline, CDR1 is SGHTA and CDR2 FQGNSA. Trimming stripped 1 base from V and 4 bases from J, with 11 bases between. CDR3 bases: TGTGCCAGCAGCTTAGATCGGGGCACATACGAGCAGTACTTC. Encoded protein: CASSLDRGTYEQYF.

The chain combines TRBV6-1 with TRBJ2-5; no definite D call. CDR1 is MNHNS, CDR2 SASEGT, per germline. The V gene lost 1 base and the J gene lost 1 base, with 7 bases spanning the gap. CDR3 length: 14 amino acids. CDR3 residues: CASSEVGFQETQYF. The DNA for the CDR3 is TGTGCCAGCAGTGAAGTGGGGTTCCAAGAGACCCAGTACTTC.

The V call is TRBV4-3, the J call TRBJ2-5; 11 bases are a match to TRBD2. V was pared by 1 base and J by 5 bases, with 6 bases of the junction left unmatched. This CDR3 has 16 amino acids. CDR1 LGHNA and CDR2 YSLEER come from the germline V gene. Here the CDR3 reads CASSQGVAGGVETQYF. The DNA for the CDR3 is TGCGCCAGCAGCCAAGGGGTAGCGGGAGGGGTGGAGACCCAGTACTTC.

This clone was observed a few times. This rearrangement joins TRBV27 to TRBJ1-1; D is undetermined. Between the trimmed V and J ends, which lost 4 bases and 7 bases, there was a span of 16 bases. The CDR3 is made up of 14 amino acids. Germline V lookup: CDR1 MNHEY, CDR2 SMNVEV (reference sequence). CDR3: CASSSRWEAFEAFF. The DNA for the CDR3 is TGTGCCAGCAGTTCCCGATGGGAGGCCTTTGAAGCTTTCTTT.

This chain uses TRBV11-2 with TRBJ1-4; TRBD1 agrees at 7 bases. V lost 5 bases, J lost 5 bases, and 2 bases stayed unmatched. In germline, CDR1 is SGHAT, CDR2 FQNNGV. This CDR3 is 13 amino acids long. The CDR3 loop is CASSTQGNEKLFF. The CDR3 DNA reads TGTGCCAGCAGCACACAGGGGAATGAAAAACTGTTTTTT.

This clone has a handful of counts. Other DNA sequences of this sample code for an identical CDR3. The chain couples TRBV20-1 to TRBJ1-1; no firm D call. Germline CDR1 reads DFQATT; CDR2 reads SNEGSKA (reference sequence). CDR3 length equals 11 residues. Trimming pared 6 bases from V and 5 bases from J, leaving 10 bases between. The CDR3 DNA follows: TGCAGTGCCTCAACCGGGACTGAAGCTTTCTTT. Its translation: CSASTGTEAFF.

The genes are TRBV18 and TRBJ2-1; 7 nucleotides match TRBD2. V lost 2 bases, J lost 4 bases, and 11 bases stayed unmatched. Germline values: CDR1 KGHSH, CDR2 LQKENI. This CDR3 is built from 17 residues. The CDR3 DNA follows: TGTGCCAGCTCACCATTCACGTCGTCTAGCGGATACAATGAGCAGTTCTTC. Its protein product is CASSPFTSSSGYNEQFF.

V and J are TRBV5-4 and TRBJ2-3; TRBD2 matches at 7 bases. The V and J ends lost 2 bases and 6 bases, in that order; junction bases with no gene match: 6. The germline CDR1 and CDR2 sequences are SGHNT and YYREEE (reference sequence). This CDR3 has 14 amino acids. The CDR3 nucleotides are TGTGCCAGCAGCTTCGAGCAGGGAGGGGATACGCAGTATTTT. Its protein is CASSFEQGGDTQYF.

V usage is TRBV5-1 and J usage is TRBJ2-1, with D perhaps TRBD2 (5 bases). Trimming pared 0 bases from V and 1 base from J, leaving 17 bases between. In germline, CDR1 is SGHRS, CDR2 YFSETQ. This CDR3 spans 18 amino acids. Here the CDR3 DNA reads TGCGCCAGCAGCTTGGGCGATCCGGCCGGGGAATCCTACAATGAGCAGTTCTTC. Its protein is CASSLGDPAGESYNEQFF.

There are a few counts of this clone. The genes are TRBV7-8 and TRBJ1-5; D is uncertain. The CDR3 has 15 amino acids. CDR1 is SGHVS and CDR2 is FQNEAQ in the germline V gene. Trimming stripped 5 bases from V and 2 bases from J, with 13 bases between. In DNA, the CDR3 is TGTGCCAGCAGCCTAGGCGGCCTGGGCAATCAGCCCCAGCATTTT. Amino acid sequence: CASSLGGLGNQPQHF.